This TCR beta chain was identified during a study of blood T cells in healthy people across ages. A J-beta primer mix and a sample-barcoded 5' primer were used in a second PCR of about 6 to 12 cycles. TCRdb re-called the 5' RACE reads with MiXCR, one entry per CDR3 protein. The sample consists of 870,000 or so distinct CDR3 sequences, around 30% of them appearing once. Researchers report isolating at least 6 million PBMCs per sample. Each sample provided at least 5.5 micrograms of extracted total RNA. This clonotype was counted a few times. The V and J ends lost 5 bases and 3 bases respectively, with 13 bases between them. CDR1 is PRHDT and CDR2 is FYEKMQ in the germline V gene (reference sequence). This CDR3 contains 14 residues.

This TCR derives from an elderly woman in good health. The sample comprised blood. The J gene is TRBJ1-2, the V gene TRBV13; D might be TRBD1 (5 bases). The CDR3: CASSQVGDYYGYTF. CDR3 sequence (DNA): TGTGCCAGCAGCCAAGTGGGGGACTACTATGGCTACACCTTC.